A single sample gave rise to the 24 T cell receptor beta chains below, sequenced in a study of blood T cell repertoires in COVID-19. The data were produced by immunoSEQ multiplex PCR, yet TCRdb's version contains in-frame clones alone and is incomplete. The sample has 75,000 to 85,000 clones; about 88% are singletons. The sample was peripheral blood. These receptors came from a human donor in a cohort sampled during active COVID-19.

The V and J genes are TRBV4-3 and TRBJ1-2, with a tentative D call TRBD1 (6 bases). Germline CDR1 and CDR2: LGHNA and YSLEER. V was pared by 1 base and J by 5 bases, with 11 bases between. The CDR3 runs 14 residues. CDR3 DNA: TGCGCCAGCAGCCAAGGGGGGGGCTGGTATGGCTACACCTTC. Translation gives CASSQGGGWYGYTF.

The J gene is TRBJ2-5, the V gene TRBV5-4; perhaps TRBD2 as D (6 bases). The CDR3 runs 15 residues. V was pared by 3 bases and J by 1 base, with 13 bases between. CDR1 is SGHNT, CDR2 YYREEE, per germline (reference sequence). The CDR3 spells CASSSWRDFQETQYF. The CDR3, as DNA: TGTGCCAGCAGCTCATGGCGGGACTTCCAAGAGACCCAGTACTTC.

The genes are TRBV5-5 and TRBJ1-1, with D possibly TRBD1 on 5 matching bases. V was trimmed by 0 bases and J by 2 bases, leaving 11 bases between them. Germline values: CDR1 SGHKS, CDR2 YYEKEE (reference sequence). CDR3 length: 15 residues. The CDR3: CASSLVAGPNTEAFF. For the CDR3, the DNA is TGTGCCAGCAGCTTGGTAGCAGGGCCTAACACTGAAGCTTTCTTT.

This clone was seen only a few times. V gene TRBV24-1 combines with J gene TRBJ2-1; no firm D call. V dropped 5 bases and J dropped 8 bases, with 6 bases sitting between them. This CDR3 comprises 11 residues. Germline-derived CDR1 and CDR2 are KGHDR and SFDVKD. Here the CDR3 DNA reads TGTGCCACCAGTGGGCAGTATGAGCAGTTCTTC. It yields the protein CATSGQYEQFF.

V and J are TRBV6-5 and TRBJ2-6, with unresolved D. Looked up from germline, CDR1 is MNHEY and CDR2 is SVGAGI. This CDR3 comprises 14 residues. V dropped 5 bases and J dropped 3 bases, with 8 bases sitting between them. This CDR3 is CASSPLSGANVLTF. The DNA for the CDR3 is TGTGCCAGCAGTCCCCTGAGTGGGGCCAACGTCCTGACTTTC.

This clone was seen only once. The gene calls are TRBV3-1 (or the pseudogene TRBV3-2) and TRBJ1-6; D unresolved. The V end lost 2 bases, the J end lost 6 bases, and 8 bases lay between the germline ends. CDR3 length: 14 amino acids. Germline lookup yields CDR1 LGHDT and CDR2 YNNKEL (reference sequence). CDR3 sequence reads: CASSQSGFNSPLHF. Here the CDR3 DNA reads TGTGCCAGCAGCCAAAGCGGGTTTAATTCACCCCTCCACTTT.

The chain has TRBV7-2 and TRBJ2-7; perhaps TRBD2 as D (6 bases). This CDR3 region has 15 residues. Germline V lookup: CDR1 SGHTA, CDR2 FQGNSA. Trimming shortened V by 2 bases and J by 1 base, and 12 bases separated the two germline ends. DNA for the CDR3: TGTGCCAGCAGCTTATTCGCGGGGCTATCCTACGAGCAGTACTTC. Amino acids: CASSLFAGLSYEQYF.

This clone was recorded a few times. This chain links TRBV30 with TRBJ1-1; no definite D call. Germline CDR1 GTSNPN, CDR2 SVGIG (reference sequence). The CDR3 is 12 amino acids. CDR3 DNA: TGTGCACATGGTGGCGGGCACACTGAAGCTTTCTTT. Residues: CAHGGGHTEAFF.

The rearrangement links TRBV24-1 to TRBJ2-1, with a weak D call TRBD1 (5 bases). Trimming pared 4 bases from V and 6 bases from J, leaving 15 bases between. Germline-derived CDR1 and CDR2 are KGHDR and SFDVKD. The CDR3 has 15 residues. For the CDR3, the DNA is TGTGCCACCAGTGACCCCACCTTAAGGGGCAATGAGCAGTTCTTC. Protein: CATSDPTLRGNEQFF.

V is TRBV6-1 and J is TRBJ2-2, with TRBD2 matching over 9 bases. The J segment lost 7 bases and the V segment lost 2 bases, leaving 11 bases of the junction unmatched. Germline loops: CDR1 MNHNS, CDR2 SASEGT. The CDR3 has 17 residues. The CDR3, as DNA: TGTGCCAGCAGTGAACTAGCGGGGTCCCTAGGGTTCGGGGAGCTGTTTTTT. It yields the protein CASSELAGSLGFGELFF.

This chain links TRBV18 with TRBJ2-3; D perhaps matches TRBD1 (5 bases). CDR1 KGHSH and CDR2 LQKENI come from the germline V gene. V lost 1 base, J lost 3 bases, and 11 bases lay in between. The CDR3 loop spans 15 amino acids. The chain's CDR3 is CASSPQGIQTDTQYF. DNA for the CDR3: TGTGCCAGCTCACCACAGGGGATACAAACAGATACGCAGTATTTT.

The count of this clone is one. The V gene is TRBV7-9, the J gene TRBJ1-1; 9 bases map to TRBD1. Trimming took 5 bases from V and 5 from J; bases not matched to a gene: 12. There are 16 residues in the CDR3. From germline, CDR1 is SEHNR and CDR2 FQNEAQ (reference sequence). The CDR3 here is CASSKGQGRARTEAFF. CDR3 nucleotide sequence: TGTGCCAGCAGCAAGGGACAGGGAAGGGCGAGGACTGAAGCTTTCTTT.

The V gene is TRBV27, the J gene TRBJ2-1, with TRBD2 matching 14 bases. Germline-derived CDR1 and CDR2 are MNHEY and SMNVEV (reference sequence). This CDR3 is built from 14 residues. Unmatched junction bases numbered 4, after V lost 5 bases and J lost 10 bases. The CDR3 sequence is CASSLGLAGDEQFF. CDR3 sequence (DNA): TGTGCCAGCAGTCTGGGACTAGCGGGAGACGAGCAGTTCTTC.

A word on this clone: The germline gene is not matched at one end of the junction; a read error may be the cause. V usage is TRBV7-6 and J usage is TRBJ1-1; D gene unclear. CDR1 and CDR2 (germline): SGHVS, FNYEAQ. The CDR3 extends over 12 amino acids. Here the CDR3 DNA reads TGTGCCAGCAGCCCCCAAAGAGCTGAGGCTTTCTTT. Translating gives CASSPQRAEAFF. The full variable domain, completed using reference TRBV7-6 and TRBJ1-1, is GAGVSQSPRYKVTKRGQDVALRCDPISGHVSLYWYRQALGQGPEFLTYFNYEAQQDKSGLPNDRFSAERPEGSISTLTIQRTEQRDSAMYRCASSPQRAEAFFGQGTRLTVV.

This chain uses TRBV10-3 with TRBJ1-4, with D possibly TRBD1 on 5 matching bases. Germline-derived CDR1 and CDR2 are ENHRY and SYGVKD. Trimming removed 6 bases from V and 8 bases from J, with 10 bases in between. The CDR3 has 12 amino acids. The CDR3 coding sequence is TGTGCCATCAGCCAAGGGGCGGAAAAACTGTTTTTT. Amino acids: CAISQGAEKLFF.

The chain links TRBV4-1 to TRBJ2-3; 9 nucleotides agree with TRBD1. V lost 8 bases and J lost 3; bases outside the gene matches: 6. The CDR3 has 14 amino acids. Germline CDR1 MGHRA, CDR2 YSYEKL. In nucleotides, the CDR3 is TGCGCCAGCGGACGACAGGGGGTGACAGATACGCAGTATTTT. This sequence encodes CASGRQGVTDTQYF.

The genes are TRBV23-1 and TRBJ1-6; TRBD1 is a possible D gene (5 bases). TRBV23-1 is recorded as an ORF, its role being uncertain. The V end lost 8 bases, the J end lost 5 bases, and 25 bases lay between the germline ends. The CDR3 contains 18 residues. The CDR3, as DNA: TGCGCCAGCGTTCTTACGCGCAGGGCTGCTATCGATAATTCACCCCTCCACTTT. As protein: CASVLTRRAAIDNSPLHF.

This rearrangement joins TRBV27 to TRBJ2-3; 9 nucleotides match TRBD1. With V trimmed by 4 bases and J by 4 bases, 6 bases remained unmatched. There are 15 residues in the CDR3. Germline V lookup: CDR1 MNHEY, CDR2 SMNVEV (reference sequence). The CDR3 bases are TGTGCCAGCAGTTCCCGGGACAGGGAATCAGATACGCAGTATTTT. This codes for CASSSRDRESDTQYF.

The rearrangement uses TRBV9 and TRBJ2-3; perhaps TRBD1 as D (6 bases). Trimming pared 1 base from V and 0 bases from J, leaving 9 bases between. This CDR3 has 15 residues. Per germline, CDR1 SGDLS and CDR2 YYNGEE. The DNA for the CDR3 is TGTGCCAGCAGCGTATGGACAGCCAGCACAGATACGCAGTATTTT. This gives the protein CASSVWTASTDTQYF. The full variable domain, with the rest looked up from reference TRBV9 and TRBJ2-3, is DSGVTQTPKHLITATGQRVTLRCSPRSGDLSVYWYQQSLDQGLQFLIQYYNGEERAKGNILERFSAQQFPDLHSELNLSSLELGDSALYFCASSVWTASTDTQYFGPGTRLTVL.

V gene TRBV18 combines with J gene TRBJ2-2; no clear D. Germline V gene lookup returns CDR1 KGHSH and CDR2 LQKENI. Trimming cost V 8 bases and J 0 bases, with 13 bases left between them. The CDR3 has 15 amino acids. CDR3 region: CASPPRPANTGELFF. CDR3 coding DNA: TGTGCCAGCCCCCCGAGGCCGGCGAACACCGGGGAGCTGTTTTTT.

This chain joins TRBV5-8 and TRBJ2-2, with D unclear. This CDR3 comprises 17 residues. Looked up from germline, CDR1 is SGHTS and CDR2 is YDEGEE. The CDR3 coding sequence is TGTTATGCGGCGTCCCCCTACTCCAAAGAGAACACCGGGGAGCTGTTTTTT. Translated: CYAASPYSKENTGELFF.

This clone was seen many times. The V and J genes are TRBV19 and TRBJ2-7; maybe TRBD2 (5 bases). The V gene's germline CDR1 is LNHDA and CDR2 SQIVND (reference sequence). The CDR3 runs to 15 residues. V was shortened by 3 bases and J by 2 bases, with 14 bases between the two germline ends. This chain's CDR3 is CASSIGVTGTYEQYF. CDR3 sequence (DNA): TGTGCCAGTAGTATCGGGGTGACGGGGACCTACGAGCAGTACTTC.

This chain's CDR3 is CASSRRADLNTEAFF. DNA of the CDR3: TGTGCCAGCAGCCGGCGGGCGGACCTCAACACTGAAGCTTTCTTT. The chain has TRBV27 and TRBJ1-1; D is uncertain. Germline lookup yields CDR1 MNHEY and CDR2 SMNVEV (reference sequence). This CDR3 region has 15 residues. V was cut by 6 bases and J by 2 bases, with 16 bases left in between.

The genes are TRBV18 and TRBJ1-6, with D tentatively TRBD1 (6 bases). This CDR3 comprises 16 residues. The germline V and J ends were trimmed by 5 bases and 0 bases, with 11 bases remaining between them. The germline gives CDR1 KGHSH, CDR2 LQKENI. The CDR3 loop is CASSRTENSYNSPLHF. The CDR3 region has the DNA TGTGCCAGCTCAAGGACAGAAAACTCCTATAATTCACCCCTCCACTTT.